Below, 32 T cell receptor beta chains from the same sample are listed, as sequenced in a study of blood T cell repertoires in COVID-19. Clones were sequenced by immunoSEQ multiplex PCR, and TCRdb holds only the in-frame ones, with some missing. The sample has about 370,000 clones; more than 70% are singletons. The sequenced sample was peripheral blood. These receptors were obtained from a woman aged 25 to 39 with COVID-19, enrolled during active disease.

The chain links TRBV7-9 to TRBJ2-5, with 14 bases identical to TRBD2. In germline, CDR1 is SEHNR, CDR2 FQNEAQ (reference sequence). V lost 4 bases and J lost 5; bases outside the gene matches: 9. There are 17 residues in the CDR3. CDR3 coding DNA: TGTGCCAGCAGCTACCCACCTGGACTAGCGGGAGGTGAGACCCAGTACTTC. This codes for CASSYPPGLAGGETQYF.

The chain links TRBV5-6 to TRBJ2-5, with TRBD1 identical over 12 bases. The germline gives CDR1 SGHDT, CDR2 YYEEEE. Trimming removed 4 bases from V and 4 bases from J; junction bases left unmatched: 8. The CDR3 extends over 16 amino acids. CDR3 sequence reads: CASSPKGQGAGETQYF. The CDR3 DNA follows: TGTGCCAGCAGCCCGAAGGGACAGGGGGCAGGAGAGACCCAGTACTTC.

Here the CDR3 reads CASSPRTSLEYNEQFF. In DNA, the CDR3 is TGTGCCAGCAGCCCCAGGACTAGCTTAGAATACAATGAGCAGTTCTTC. This chain joins TRBV5-4 and TRBJ2-1, with 8 bases that match TRBD2. With V trimmed by 4 bases and J by 4 bases, 10 bases remained unmatched. The germline CDR1 and CDR2 sequences are SGHNT and YYREEE (reference sequence). The CDR3 length is 16 residues.

In its sample, this clone was seen once. The V call is TRBV6-2 or TRBV6-3, the J call TRBJ2-7; the match to TRBD2 covers 11 bases. The germline CDR1 and CDR2 sequences are MNHEY and SVGEGT. This CDR3 is 13 amino acids long. The ends lost 5 bases at V and 13 bases at J; junction bases unmatched: 10. CDR3 amino acids: CASSAGTSGSRYF. The CDR3 coding sequence is TGTGCCAGCAGTGCAGGAACTAGCGGGAGCCGTTACTTC.

The chain has TRBV28 and TRBJ2-1; D unresolved. This CDR3 is 11 amino acids long. Germline V lookup: CDR1 MDHEN, CDR2 SYDVKM. V gave up 6 bases and J gave up 3 bases, with 3 bases separating them. CDR3 region: CASSYYNEQFF. The CDR3 region has the DNA TGTGCCAGCAGCTACTACAATGAGCAGTTCTTC. Using reference TRBV28 and TRBJ2-1 for the parts outside the CDR3, the full variable domain is DVKVTQSSRYLVKRTGEKVFLECVQDMDHENMFWYRQDPGLGLRLIYFSYDVKMKEKGDIPEGYSVSREKKERFSLILESASTNQTSMYLCASSYYNEQFFGPGTRLTVL.

The chain has TRBV28 and TRBJ2-7; 7 nucleotides agree with TRBD2. Germline CDR1 is MDHEN and CDR2 is SYDVKM. This CDR3 has 16 residues. The V gene end was trimmed by 4 bases and the J gene end by 0 bases; junction bases not matched to a gene: 9. The DNA of the CDR3 is TGTGCCAGCAGTTACTCTACCCGGGACTACTCCTACGAGCAGTACTTC. Its protein product is CASSYSTRDYSYEQYF.

The V call is TRBV7-3, the J call TRBJ2-1, with 9 nucleotides matching TRBD1. Losses at the gene ends were 5 bases for V and 5 bases for J; bases not matched to a gene: 4. The CDR3 is 14 residues long. Germline values: CDR1 SGHTA, CDR2 FQGTGA. CDR3 sequence: CASSDGQGHNEQFF. In nucleotides, the CDR3 is TGTGCCAGCAGCGATGGACAGGGGCACAATGAGCAGTTCTTC. Based on the CDR3 plus reference TRBV7-3 and TRBJ2-1, the full variable domain is GAGVSQTPSNKVTEKGKYVELRCDPISGHTALYWYRQSLGQGPEFLIYFQGTGAADDSGLPNDRFFAVRPEGSVSTLKIQRTERGDSAVYLCASSDGQGHNEQFFGPGTRLTVL.

This clone was seen only a few times. This sequence joins TRBV25-1 and TRBJ1-5; D perhaps matches TRBD1 (6 bases). V was clipped by 4 bases and J by 2 bases, with 15 bases between them. Germline V gives CDR1 MGHDK, CDR2 SYGVNS. CDR3 size: 16 residues. Here the CDR3 reads CASSAPGQAGNQPQHF. The CDR3 DNA is TGTGCCAGCAGTGCACCGGGACAAGCAGGCAATCAGCCCCAGCATTTT.

This clone has only one observation. The V call is TRBV3-1 (or the pseudogene TRBV3-2), the J call TRBJ2-1; 7 nucleotides match TRBD2. The V segment lost 0 bases and the J segment 9 bases; nucleotides outside the gene matches: 8. Germline CDR1 LGHDT, CDR2 YNNKEL (reference sequence). The CDR3 extends over 15 amino acids. CDR3 DNA sequence: TGTGCCAGCAGCCAAGATCGGGGGAGGGCCCGTGAGCAGTTCTTC. Protein: CASSQDRGRAREQFF.

The CDR3 DNA follows: TGTGCCAGCAGCTTGGCTCTCAGGGGTTCGACTGAAGCTTTCTTT. Protein product: CASSLALRGSTEAFF. The chain uses TRBV5-6 and TRBJ1-1, with a tentative D call TRBD1 (6 bases). The CDR3 sequence is 15 residues long. Germline CDR1 and CDR2: SGHDT and YYEEEE. Trimming shortened V by 0 bases and J by 5 bases, and 14 bases separated the two germline ends.

This clone has just a few counts. The V and J genes are TRBV4-1 and TRBJ2-7, with D possibly being TRBD1 (8 bases). The CDR3 runs to 17 residues. In germline, CDR1 is MGHRA, CDR2 YSYEKL. Between the trimmed V and J ends, which lost 1 base and 4 bases, there was a span of 20 bases. The DNA of the CDR3 is TGCGCCAGCAGCCAAGCGAACGGCGGGGGACAGGAGTACGAGCAGTACTTC. Its translation: CASSQANGGGQEYEQYF.

This chain connects TRBV5-1 to TRBJ2-5; D perhaps matches TRBD2 (5 bases). Germline V CDR1 and CDR2: SGHRS, YFSETQ. This CDR3 contains 15 residues. V was trimmed by 4 bases and J by 5 bases, leaving 18 bases between them. The CDR3 region is CASSPGAGVGETQYF. The CDR3 region has the DNA TGCGCCAGCAGCCCGGGCGCGGGCGTGGGGGAGACCCAGTACTTC.

In nucleotides, the CDR3 is TGTGCCAGCAGCTGGCAAGCGGGGGAGCTGTTTTTT. Translating gives CASSWQAGELFF. The rearrangement joins TRBV5-4 to TRBJ2-2; D is uncertain. The CDR3 has 12 residues. Germline CDR1 and CDR2: SGHNT and YYREEE (reference sequence). Trimming shortened V by 3 bases and J by 8 bases, and 8 bases separated the two germline ends. Supplemented by reference TRBV5-4 and TRBJ2-2, the full variable domain reads ETGVTQSPTHLIKTRGQQVTLRCSSQSGHNTVSWYQQALGQGPQFIFQYYREEENGRGNFPPRFSGLQFPNYSSELNVNALELDDSALYLCASSWQAGELFFGEGSRLTVL.

The CDR3 protein is CAWSGQGAPGGQPQHF. CDR3 sequence (DNA): TGTGCCTGGAGCGGGCAGGGGGCGCCCGGTGGCCAGCCCCAGCATTTT. The J gene is TRBJ1-5, the V gene TRBV30; TRBD1 matches at 8 bases. The CDR3 has 16 amino acids. Looked up from germline, CDR1 is GTSNPN and CDR2 is SVGIG (reference sequence). With V trimmed by 3 bases and J by 7 bases, 14 bases remained unmatched.

The chain has TRBV7-3 and TRBJ2-5; D possibly corresponds to TRBD1 (5 bases). Germline CDR1 reads SGHTA; CDR2 reads FQGTGA. The V end lost 4 bases, the J end lost 1 base, and 16 bases lay between the germline ends. The CDR3 loop spans 16 amino acids. The CDR3, as DNA: TGTGCCAGCAGCTCCCAGGGCAGGGTTAGCCAAGAGACCCAGTACTTC. It is translated as CASSSQGRVSQETQYF.

The chain recombines TRBV28 with TRBJ2-7; 13 nucleotides match TRBD2. The germline V gene encodes CDR1 MDHEN and CDR2 SYDVKM. Germline trimming cut 5 bases from V and 2 bases from J; bases unmatched to any gene: 3. The CDR3 is made up of 15 amino acids. The CDR3 loop is CASSPLAGGAYEQYF. As DNA, the CDR3 is TGTGCCAGCAGTCCACTAGCGGGAGGGGCCTACGAGCAGTACTTC.

This chain connects TRBV13 to TRBJ1-6; D is unresolved. This CDR3 has 15 amino acids. CDR1 is PRHDT, CDR2 FYEKMQ, per germline (reference sequence). Trimming shortened V by 0 bases and J by 9 bases, and 12 bases separated the two germline ends. CDR3 coding DNA: TGTGCCAGCAGCTTAGGCCGGACGGGAGGTTCACCCCTCCACTTT. Translated: CASSLGRTGGSPLHF.

The gene calls are TRBV7-9 and TRBJ2-2; perhaps TRBD1 as D (6 bases). The CDR3 extends over 16 amino acids. V was clipped by 5 bases and J by 6 bases, with 19 bases between them. The germline CDR1 and CDR2 sequences are SEHNR and FQNEAQ (reference sequence). The CDR3 DNA reads as TGTGCCAGCAGCACCCCAGGAGAAGCAGGGGCCGGGGAGCTGTTTTTT. Amino acid sequence: CASSTPGEAGAGELFF.

The chain combines TRBV6-1 with TRBJ2-3, with D perhaps TRBD2 (5 bases). This CDR3 is built from 16 residues. Germline CDR1 and CDR2: MNHNS and SASEGT. V was cut by 1 base and J by 0 bases, with 11 bases left in between. As DNA, the CDR3 is TGTGCCAGCAGTGAAGGGCGGGCGCCTAGCACAGATACGCAGTATTTT. This encodes CASSEGRAPSTDTQYF.

This chain connects TRBV5-5 to TRBJ2-2; D gene ambiguous. The CDR3 runs 14 residues. CDR1 is SGHKS and CDR2 is YYEKEE in the germline V gene (reference sequence). V was clipped by 4 bases and J by 0 bases, with 7 bases between them. The CDR3 reads CASSQITNTGELFF. In nucleotides, the CDR3 is TGTGCCAGCAGCCAAATCACGAACACCGGGGAGCTGTTTTTT.

The chain carries TRBV24-1 and TRBJ2-5; 7 nucleotides agree with TRBD2. Germline CDR1 is KGHDR and CDR2 is SFDVKD. The CDR3 is 17 residues long. V lost 1 base to trimming and J lost 5 bases; unmatched junction nucleotides: 12. The CDR3, as DNA: TGTGCCACCAGTGATTTTAAGGCTAGCGGTCCCAGGGAGACCCAGTACTTC. As protein: CATSDFKASGPRETQYF.

The rearrangement joins TRBV5-1 to TRBJ2-1; 13 bases match TRBD2. The CDR3 covers 14 residues. The germline CDR1 and CDR2 sequences are SGHRS and YFSETQ. The ends lost 4 bases at V and 8 bases at J; junction bases unmatched: 3. The CDR3 DNA is TGCGCCAGCAGCCGACTAGCGGGAGGCCATGAGCAGTTCTTC. This encodes CASSRLAGGHEQFF.

This clone was observed a few times. V gene TRBV19 combines with J gene TRBJ2-7, with D perhaps TRBD2 (5 bases). Trimming took 2 bases from V and 7 from J, leaving 12 bases between them. There are 13 residues in the CDR3. CDR1 LNHDA and CDR2 SQIVND come from the germline V gene (reference sequence). CDR3 coding DNA: TGTGCCAGTAGTATAAGTCCTCCGGGGGAGCAGTACTTC. The encoded protein is CASSISPPGEQYF.

The CDR3 sequence is CASSFGFGDSPLHF. The CDR3 DNA follows: TGCGCCAGCAGCTTCGGCTTTGGAGATTCACCCCTCCACTTT. This sequence joins TRBV5-1 and TRBJ1-6; unclear D gene. In germline, CDR1 is SGHRS, CDR2 YFSETQ. The CDR3 runs 14 residues. V was trimmed by 2 bases and J by 8 bases, leaving 11 bases between them.

V and J are TRBV30 and TRBJ1-1; D unresolved. Between the trimmed V and J ends, which lost 5 bases and 0 bases, there was a span of 10 bases. The CDR3 has 13 residues. Germline CDR1 is GTSNPN and CDR2 is SVGIG (reference sequence). This CDR3 reads CAWQRDMNTEAFF. As DNA, the CDR3 is TGTGCCTGGCAGAGAGACATGAACACTGAAGCTTTCTTT.

This clone was detected only once. The chain joins TRBV2 to TRBJ2-6; D may be TRBD1 (5 bases). Germline CDR1 reads SNHLY; CDR2 reads FYNNEI. Trimming removed 7 bases from V and 7 bases from J, with 20 bases in between. The CDR3 contains 16 residues. The CDR3 spells CASTQDSPRVANVLTF. The DNA of the CDR3 is TGTGCCAGCACCCAAGACAGCCCCAGGGTCGCCAACGTCCTGACTTTC.

V usage is TRBV6-5 and J usage is TRBJ2-5; D remains unclear. The ends were cut back, 11 bases at V and 5 bases at J, with 21 bases in the middle. Germline V gene lookup returns CDR1 MNHEY and CDR2 SVGAGI. This CDR3 is 14 amino acids long. The CDR3 bases are TGTGCCGAGGCGGCTTTCGATACTGGGGAGACCCAGTACTTC. As protein: CAEAAFDTGETQYF.

The chain employs TRBV28 and TRBJ2-7, with 10 bases lining up with TRBD1. The CDR3 consists of 13 residues. V dropped 11 bases and J dropped 5; count of bases not matched to a gene: 9. Germline CDR1 is MDHEN and CDR2 is SYDVKM. CDR3 in DNA: TGTGCCTCACTGGGACAGGGGTCAGACGAGCAGTACTTC. Amino acids: CASLGQGSDEQYF.

J is TRBJ1-5 and V is TRBV28; 9 bases match TRBD1. The V gene's germline CDR1 is MDHEN and CDR2 SYDVKM. This CDR3 is 15 amino acids long. V dropped 1 base and J dropped 6; count of bases not matched to a gene: 4. CDR3 bases: TGTGCCAGCAGTTTATCCACAGGGGGCCGTCAGCCCCAGCATTTT. It translates to CASSLSTGGRQPQHF.

This chain links TRBV18 with TRBJ2-4; TRBD1 matches at 7 bases. The CDR3 extends over 15 amino acids. CDR1 KGHSH and CDR2 LQKENI come from the germline V gene. V shed 5 bases and J 5 bases; nucleotides not matched to a gene: 9. The CDR3 protein is CASSSYRQGQNIQYF. The CDR3, as DNA: TGTGCCAGCTCATCATACCGACAGGGCCAAAACATTCAGTACTTC.

The V and J genes are TRBV10-3 and TRBJ1-1; TRBD1 might be the D (6 bases). Germline lookup yields CDR1 ENHRY and CDR2 SYGVKD. This CDR3 has 12 residues. Trimming shortened V by 6 bases and J by 7 bases, and 12 bases separated the two germline ends. The CDR3 coding sequence is TGTGCCATCAGCGCTGGACAGCATGAAGCTTTCTTT. It encodes CAISAGQHEAFF.

The chain recombines TRBV28 with TRBJ2-7; TRBD1 aligns across 7 bases. In germline, CDR1 is MDHEN, CDR2 SYDVKM. Trimming cost V 6 bases and J 6 bases; bases outside gene matches: 5. The length of the CDR3 is 12 residues. CDR3 in amino acids: CASSAGTVEQYF. The CDR3 DNA is TGTGCCAGCAGCGCCGGGACAGTCGAGCAGTACTTC.